A selection of T cell receptor beta chains follows, all from one sample in a study of memory CD4+ T cells and cytomegalovirus serostatus. The repertoire was sequenced with immunoSEQ multiplex PCR; TCRdb's copy has only in-frame clones and lacks some. The data contain 56,000 or so clones, about 81% of them singletons. Sequences were obtained from memory CD4+ T cells from blood. All receptors come from an adult in good health and CMV-seronegative. Both conserved end residues are part of each CDR3. A D gene is named only where the DNA matches it firmly.

J gene: TRBJ2-3; V gene: TRBV10-3; D gene: TRBD2; CDR3 protein: CAISEGSGVGTDTQYF
J gene: TRBJ2-3; V gene: TRBV21-1; D gene: -; CDR3 protein: CASSKATGGDTDTQYF
J gene: TRBJ2-1; V gene: TRBV7-9; D gene: -; CDR3 protein: CASSSGLGEQFF
J gene: TRBJ1-2; V gene: TRBV30; D gene: -; CDR3 protein: CAWRPPHSSPFYGYTF
J gene: TRBJ2-1; V gene: TRBV14; D gene: -; CDR3 protein: CASSQSHRGVSLFNEQFF
J gene: TRBJ1-1; V gene: TRBV29-1; D gene: TRBD1; CDR3 protein: CSVEIAGGGTEAFF
J gene: TRBJ2-7; V gene: TRBV7-2; D gene: -; CDR3 protein: CASSLEIGSSYEQYF
J gene: TRBJ2-1; V gene: TRBV14; D gene: -; CDR3 protein: CASSWVQGNEQFF
J gene: TRBJ2-3; V gene: TRBV28; D gene: TRBD1; CDR3 protein: CASRPGGADTQYF
J gene: TRBJ1-3; V gene: TRBV9; D gene: TRBD1; CDR3 protein: CASSALTGAVAGNTIYF
J gene: TRBJ2-3; V gene: TRBV5-4; D gene: TRBD1; CDR3 protein: CASSSGTGGATDTQYF
J gene: TRBJ1-2; V gene: TRBV28; D gene: -; CDR3 protein: CASSPGTPVYGYTF
J gene: TRBJ1-1; V gene: TRBV28; D gene: -; CDR3 protein: CASSSPAGTQTPEAFF
J gene: TRBJ1-6; V gene: TRBV6-5; D gene: TRBD1; CDR3 protein: CASSYTVTGRNSPLHF
J gene: TRBJ2-3; V gene: TRBV5-4; D gene: -; CDR3 protein: CASSLEGSRGTDTQYF
J gene: TRBJ2-3; V gene: TRBV5-6; D gene: TRBD2; CDR3 protein: CASSLSGVKDTQYF
J gene: TRBJ2-7; V gene: TRBV2; D gene: -; CDR3 protein: CASSNLYEQYF
J gene: TRBJ1-5; V gene: TRBV15; D gene: -; CDR3 protein: CATSRDRSNSNQPQHF
J gene: TRBJ1-2; V gene: TRBV29-1; D gene: TRBD1; CDR3 protein: CSVSEQGASRYTF